This entry concerns a single TCR beta chain. The target antigen is unknown. The CDR3 runs to 12 residues. The germline V and J ends were trimmed by 5 bases and 7 bases, with 9 bases remaining between them. In germline, CDR1 is SNHLY, CDR2 FYNNEI. These data originate in a study of cytomegalovirus exposure and HLA in healthy donors. Regarding the study as a whole: Later, an analysis found that common viral pathogens appeared to be linked with several of the most significant clusters. A previous analysis found most TCR beta V segments productive roughly 87% or roughly 30% of the time. Using the classifier, cytomegalovirus status was reportedly diagnosed with high specificity and sensitivity.

PCR was performed using 60 Vbeta and 13 Jbeta primers. TCRdb's copy holds only in-frame clones and misses some; the assay was immunoSEQ multiplex PCR. The data hold 150,000 to 200,000 clones, with around 80% observed a single time. This sequence was found in a girl between 5 and 17 years old in good health and CMV-seropositive. The sample comprised PBMCs. This rearrangement joins TRBV2 to TRBJ2-1; D possibly corresponds to TRBD1 (6 bases). CDR3: CASSYRVNEQFF. CDR3 sequence (DNA): TGTGCCAGCAGTTACAGGGTGAATGAGCAGTTCTTC.